These 5 T cell receptor beta chains came from one sample sequenced in a study of T cells after yellow fever vaccination. Each CDR3 protein gets one entry after TCRdb re-called the 5' RACE reads with MiXCR. The sample contains roughly 400,000 distinct CDR3 sequences, 15% to 20% of which appear only once. The input for sequencing was PBMCs, taken before the yellow fever booster vaccination. The origin of the receptors is a man aged 18-30 years who received the YFV17D yellow fever vaccine.

The V and J genes are TRBV6-5 and TRBJ2-1, with D maybe TRBD1 (6 bases). This CDR3 spans 13 amino acids. Germline V CDR1 and CDR2: MNHEY, SVGAGI. The V end lost 4 bases, the J end lost 12 bases, and 16 bases lay between the germline ends. The CDR3 DNA sequence: TGTGCCAGCAGTTCCTACAGGGCGCCCGGGCAGTTCTTC. It translates to CASSSYRAPGQFF.

This chain connects TRBV9 to TRBJ2-3; D is undetermined. The germline V gene encodes CDR1 SGDLS and CDR2 YYNGEE. The CDR3 extends over 13 amino acids. V lost 7 bases to trimming and J lost 2 bases, with 11 bases between them. CDR3 nucleotides: TGTGCCAGCGGCCTAGATCACACAGATACGCAGTATTTT. This gives the protein CASGLDHTDTQYF.

This clonotype was picked up a small number of times. The chain is built from TRBV6-5 and TRBJ2-2; TRBD2 aligns across 7 bases. This CDR3 comprises 16 residues. The germline gives CDR1 MNHEY, CDR2 SVGAGI. Trimming took 0 bases from V and 4 from J; bases not matched to a gene: 5. CDR3 region: CASSYSGGFGTGELFF. The CDR3 DNA reads TGTGCCAGCAGTTACTCGGGGGGGTTTGGCACCGGGGAGCTGTTTTTT.

The chain employs TRBV5-6 and TRBJ1-6; D uncertain. V was trimmed by 3 bases and J by 4 bases, leaving 5 bases between them. The germline gives CDR1 SGHDT, CDR2 YYEEEE. This CDR3 spans 13 amino acids. The CDR3 coding sequence is TGTGCCAGCAGCTCGCCTTATAATTCACCCCTCCACTTT. Translating it yields CASSSPYNSPLHF.

V gene TRBV6-2 or TRBV6-3 combines with J gene TRBJ1-5, with TRBD1 matching 7 bases. The CDR3 has 18 amino acids. The ends lost 4 bases at V and 5 bases at J; junction bases unmatched: 17. Germline values: CDR1 MNHEY, CDR2 SVGEGT. The CDR3 bases are TGTGCCAGCAGTTCCCTTCCCGGGACAGTTTGGGGCGATCAGCCCCAGCATTTT. It yields the protein CASSSLPGTVWGDQPQHF.